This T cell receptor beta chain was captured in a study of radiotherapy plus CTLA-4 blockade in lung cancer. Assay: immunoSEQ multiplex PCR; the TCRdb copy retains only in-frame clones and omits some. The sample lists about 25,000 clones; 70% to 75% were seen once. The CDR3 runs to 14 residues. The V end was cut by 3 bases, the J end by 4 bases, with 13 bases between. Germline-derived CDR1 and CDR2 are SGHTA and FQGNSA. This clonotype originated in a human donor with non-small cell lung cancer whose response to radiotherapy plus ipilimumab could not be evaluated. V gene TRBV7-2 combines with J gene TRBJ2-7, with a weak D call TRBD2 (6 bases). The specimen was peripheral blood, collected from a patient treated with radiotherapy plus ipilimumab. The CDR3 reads CASSFGRDWYEQYF. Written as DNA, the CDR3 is TGTGCCAGCAGCTTTGGGCGGGATTGGTACGAGCAGTACTTC.